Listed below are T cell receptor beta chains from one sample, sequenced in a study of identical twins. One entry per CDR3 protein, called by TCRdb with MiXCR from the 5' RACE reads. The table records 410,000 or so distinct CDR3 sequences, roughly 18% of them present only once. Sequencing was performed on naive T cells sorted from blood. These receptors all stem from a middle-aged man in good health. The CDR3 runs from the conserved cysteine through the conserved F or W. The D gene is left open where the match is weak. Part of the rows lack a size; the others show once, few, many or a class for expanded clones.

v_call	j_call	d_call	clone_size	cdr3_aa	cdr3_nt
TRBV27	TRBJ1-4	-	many	CASSFGGGNEKLFF	TGTGCCAGCAGTTTCGGAGGGGGTAATGAAAAACTGTTTTTT
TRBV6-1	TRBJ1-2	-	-	CASRLSLEYGYTF	TGTGCCAGCAGACTGTCACTCGAATATGGCTACACCTTC
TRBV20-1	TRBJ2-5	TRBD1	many	CSARAGTGKYQETQYF	TGCAGTGCTAGAGCGGGGACAGGAAAGTACCAAGAGACCCAGTACTTC
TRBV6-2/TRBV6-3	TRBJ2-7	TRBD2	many	CASSQNLAGSSYEQYF	TGTGCCAGCAGTCAGAATCTAGCGGGAAGCTCCTACGAGCAGTACTTC
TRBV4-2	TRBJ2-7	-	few	CASSQAPQLSYEQYF	TGTGCCAGCAGCCAAGCCCCACAGCTCTCCTACGAGCAGTACTTC
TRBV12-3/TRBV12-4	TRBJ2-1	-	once	CASSSIQSGASYNEQFF	TGTGCCAGCAGTTCCATACAGTCGGGGGCCTCCTACAATGAGCAGTTCTTC
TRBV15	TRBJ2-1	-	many	CATSSSGASYNEQFF	TGTGCCACCAGCAGTTCGGGGGCTTCCTACAATGAGCAGTTCTTC
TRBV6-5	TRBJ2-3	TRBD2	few	CASSYSRLAGGPRADTQYF	TGTGCCAGCAGTTACTCGAGGCTAGCGGGAGGGCCTCGGGCAGATACGCAGTATTTT
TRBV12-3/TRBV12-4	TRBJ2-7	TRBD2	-	CASSPRTSGGEQYF	TGTGCCAGCAGTCCACGGACTAGCGGGGGCGAGCAGTACTTC
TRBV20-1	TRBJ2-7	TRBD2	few	CSASLGLVRPYEQYF	TGCAGTGCTAGTTTGGGACTAGTAAGACCGTACGAGCAGTACTTC
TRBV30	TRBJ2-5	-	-	CAWSTRKETQYF	TGTGCCTGGAGTACGAGGAAGGAGACCCAGTACTTC
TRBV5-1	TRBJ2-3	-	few	CASSPDKLTDTQYF	TGCGCCAGCAGCCCTGACAAGCTTACAGATACGCAGTATTTT
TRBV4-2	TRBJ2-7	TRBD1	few	CASSQVTGGFDEQYF	TGTGCCAGCAGCCAAGTGACAGGGGGCTTCGACGAGCAGTACTTC
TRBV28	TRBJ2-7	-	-	CASSLPGYDSYEQYF	TGTGCCAGCAGTTTACCCGGATACGACTCCTACGAGCAGTACTTC
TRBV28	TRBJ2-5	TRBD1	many	CASSSGTGELGETQYF	TGTGCCAGCAGTTCGGGGACAGGCGAGCTCGGTGAGACCCAGTACTTC
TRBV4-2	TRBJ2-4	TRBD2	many	CASSQAGLVAKNIQYF	TGTGCCAGCAGCCAAGCAGGACTAGTAGCCAAAAACATTCAGTACTTC
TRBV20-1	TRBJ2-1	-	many	CSARKPQGRNEQFF	TGCAGTGCTAGAAAACCCCAGGGCAGGAATGAGCAGTTCTTC
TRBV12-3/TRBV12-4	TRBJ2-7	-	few	CASSQWRYEQYF	TGTGCCAGCAGTCAGTGGAGATACGAGCAGTACTTC
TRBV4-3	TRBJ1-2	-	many	CASSRGRVGYGYTF	TGCGCCAGCAGCCGAGGCAGGGTAGGCTATGGCTACACCTTC
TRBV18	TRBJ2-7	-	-	CASSAGAVSSYEQYF	TGTGCCAGCTCGGCAGGGGCGGTTAGCTCCTACGAGCAGTACTTC
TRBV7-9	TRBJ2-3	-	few	CASRGGTVPQYF	TGTGCCAGCCGCGGGGGGACAGTGCCGCAGTATTTT
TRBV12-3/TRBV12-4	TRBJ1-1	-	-	CASSLRGAVEAFF	TGTGCCAGCAGTTTAAGGGGGGCAGTAGAAGCTTTCTTT
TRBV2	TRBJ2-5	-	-	CASTWGGLAEQETQYF	TGTGCCAGCACGTGGGGGGGGCTAGCGGAACAAGAGACCCAGTACTTC
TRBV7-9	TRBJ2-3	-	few	CASSPGYF	TGTGCCAGCAGCCCTGGGTATTTT
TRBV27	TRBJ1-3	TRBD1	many	CASSFGTGAGNTIYF	TGTGCCAGCAGTTTTGGGACAGGGGCTGGAAACACCATATATTTT
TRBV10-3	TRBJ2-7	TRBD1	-	CAIRGGQGLNEQYF	TGTGCCATCAGGGGGGGACAGGGCCTAAACGAGCAGTACTTC
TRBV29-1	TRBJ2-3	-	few	CSVEDRGTSTDTQYF	TGCAGCGTTGAAGACAGGGGAACTAGCACAGATACGCAGTATTTT
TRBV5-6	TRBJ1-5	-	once	CASSGGPSEANQPQHF	TGTGCCAGCAGCGGCGGACCCTCGGAGGCCAATCAGCCCCAGCATTTT
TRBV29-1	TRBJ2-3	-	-	CSVVTASSHSDTQYF	TGCAGCGTGGTTACGGCCTCCTCCCATTCAGATACGCAGTATTTT
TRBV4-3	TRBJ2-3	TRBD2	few	CASSQIGTSGTTGTDTQYF	TGCGCCAGCAGCCAAATTGGGACTAGCGGAACTACGGGCACAGATACGCAGTATTTT
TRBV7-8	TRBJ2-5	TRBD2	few	CASRGGGPETQYF	TGTGCCAGCAGGGGGGGAGGGCCAGAGACCCAGTACTTC